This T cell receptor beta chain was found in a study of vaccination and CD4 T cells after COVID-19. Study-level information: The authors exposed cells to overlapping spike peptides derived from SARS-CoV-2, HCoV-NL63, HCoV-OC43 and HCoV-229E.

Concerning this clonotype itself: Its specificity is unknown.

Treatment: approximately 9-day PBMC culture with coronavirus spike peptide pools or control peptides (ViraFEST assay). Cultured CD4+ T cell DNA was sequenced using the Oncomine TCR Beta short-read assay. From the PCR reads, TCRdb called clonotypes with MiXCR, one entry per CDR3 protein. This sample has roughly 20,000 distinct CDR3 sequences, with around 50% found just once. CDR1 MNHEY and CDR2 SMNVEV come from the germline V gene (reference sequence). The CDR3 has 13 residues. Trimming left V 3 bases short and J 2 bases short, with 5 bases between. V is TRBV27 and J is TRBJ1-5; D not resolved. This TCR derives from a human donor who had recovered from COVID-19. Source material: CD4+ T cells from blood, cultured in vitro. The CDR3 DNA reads TGTGCCAGCAGTTTGTGGGGCAATCAGCCCCAGCATTTT. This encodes CASSLWGNQPQHF.